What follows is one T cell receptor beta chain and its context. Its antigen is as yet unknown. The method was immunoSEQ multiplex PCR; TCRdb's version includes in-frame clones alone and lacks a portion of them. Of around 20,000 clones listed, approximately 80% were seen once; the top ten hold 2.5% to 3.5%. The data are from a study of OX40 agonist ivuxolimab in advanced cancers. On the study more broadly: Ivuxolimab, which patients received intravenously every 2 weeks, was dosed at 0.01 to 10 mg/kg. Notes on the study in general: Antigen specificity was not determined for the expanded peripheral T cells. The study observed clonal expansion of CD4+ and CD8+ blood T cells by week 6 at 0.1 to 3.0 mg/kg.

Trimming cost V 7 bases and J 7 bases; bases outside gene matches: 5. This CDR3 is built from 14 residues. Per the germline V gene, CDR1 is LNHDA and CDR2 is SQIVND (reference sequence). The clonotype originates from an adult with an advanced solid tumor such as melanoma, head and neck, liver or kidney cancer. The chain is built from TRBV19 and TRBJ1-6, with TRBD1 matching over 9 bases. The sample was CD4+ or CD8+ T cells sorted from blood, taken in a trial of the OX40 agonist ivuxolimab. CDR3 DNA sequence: TGTGCCAGTAAGGCCGGACAGGGGAATTCACCCCTCCACTTT. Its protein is CASKAGQGNSPLHF.